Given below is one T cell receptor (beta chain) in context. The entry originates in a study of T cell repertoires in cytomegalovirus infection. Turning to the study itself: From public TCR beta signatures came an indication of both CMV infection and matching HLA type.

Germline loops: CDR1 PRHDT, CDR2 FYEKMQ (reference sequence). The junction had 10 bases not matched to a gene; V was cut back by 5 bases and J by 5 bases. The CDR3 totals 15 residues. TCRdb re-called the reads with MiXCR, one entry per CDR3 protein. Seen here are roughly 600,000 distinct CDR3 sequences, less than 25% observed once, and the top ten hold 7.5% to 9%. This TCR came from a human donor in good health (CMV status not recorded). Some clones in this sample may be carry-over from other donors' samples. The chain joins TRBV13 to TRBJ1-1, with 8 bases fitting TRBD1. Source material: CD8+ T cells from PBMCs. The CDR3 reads CASSDGQGWRTEAFF. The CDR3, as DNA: TGTGCCAGCAGCGACGGACAGGGATGGAGAACTGAAGCTTTCTTT.